This T cell receptor beta chain was profiled in a study of T cells in Graves' hyperthyroidism and ophthalmopathy. This clonotype was seen ten or more times. Each patient was aged 18 to 65 and had newly diagnosed hyperthyroidism of under 2 months' duration. It was RNA transcripts that yielded the amplified TCR beta CDR3 regions. The TCR CDR3 first-round RT-PCR relied on the HTBI primer set. MiXCR, run by TCRdb on the multiplex PCR reads, gives a single entry per CDR3 protein. Seen here are some 250,000 distinct CDR3 sequences, around 15% observed once, and the top ten hold 30%. With 2 bases removed from V and 6 bases from J, the gap between germline ends came to 10 bases. Germline CDR1 DFQATT, CDR2 SNEGSKA (reference sequence). The length of the CDR3 is 12 residues.

This chain links TRBV20-1 with TRBJ1-2; D is undetermined. Sequencing input: blood. The TCR was taken from a woman in her fifties or sixties with Graves' hyperthyroidism that later progressed to Graves' ophthalmopathy. This chain's CDR3 is CSARSLEHGYTF. Written as DNA, the CDR3 is TGCAGTGCTAGATCCTTGGAGCATGGCTACACCTTC.